The T cell receptor (beta chain) described here comes from a study of blood T cell repertoires in COVID-19. Profiling relied on immunoSEQ multiplex PCR, and the TCRdb table lists in-frame clones only, not all of them. The sample lists around 240,000 clones, approximately 91% seen once, with approximately 1.2% in the top ten. Recruitment covered roughly 22 US areas and drew participants whose ages spanned roughly 18 to 89 years. Cohort assignment relied on participant-reported clinical history. Germline V gene data show CDR1 as GTSNPN and CDR2 as SVGIG (reference sequence). V gave up 0 bases and J gave up 10 bases, with 16 bases separating them. There are 15 residues in the CDR3.

What was sequenced was PBMCs or T cells enriched from blood (not recorded which). This clonotype originated in a human donor in a cohort exposed to, infected with or recovered from COVID-19 (not recorded which). The donor label of this sample is uncertain. V is TRBV30 and J is TRBJ1-6, with D possibly TRBD1 on 6 matching bases. The CDR3 protein is CAWSVQGGGLSPLHF. CDR3 nucleotide sequence: TGTGCCTGGAGTGTACAGGGTGGGGGTTTGTCACCCCTCCACTTT.